This T cell receptor beta chain was documented in a study of T cell repertoires in ileal Crohn's disease. About the research overall: Patients had a median approximately 7.5-year disease duration, and less than 40% were active smokers. Surgery for a complication: stricturing in 61%, penetrating in about 39%.

Time point indicated: inflamed ileum from the surgical specimen. This CDR3 comprises 13 residues. V was pared by 1 base and J by 5 bases, with 7 bases between. Germline CDR1 is SGHRS and CDR2 is YFSETQ. Points on this clone: Its specificity is unknown.

Here immunoSEQ multiplex PCR was the method, and the copy in TCRdb shows in-frame clones only, minus some. The data hold roughly 5,800 clones, with 80% observed a single time. Notes on the study in general: Endoscopic recurrence occurred in every patient whose clonality exceeded 26.8%.

The genes are TRBV5-1 and TRBJ2-1; D tentatively reads TRBD1 or TRBD2 (5 bases each). Source material: ileal tissue. This receptor was obtained from an adult with Crohn's disease. This CDR3 reads CASSLRGDNEQFF. For the CDR3, the DNA is TGCGCCAGCAGCTTGCGAGGGGACAATGAGCAGTTCTTC.